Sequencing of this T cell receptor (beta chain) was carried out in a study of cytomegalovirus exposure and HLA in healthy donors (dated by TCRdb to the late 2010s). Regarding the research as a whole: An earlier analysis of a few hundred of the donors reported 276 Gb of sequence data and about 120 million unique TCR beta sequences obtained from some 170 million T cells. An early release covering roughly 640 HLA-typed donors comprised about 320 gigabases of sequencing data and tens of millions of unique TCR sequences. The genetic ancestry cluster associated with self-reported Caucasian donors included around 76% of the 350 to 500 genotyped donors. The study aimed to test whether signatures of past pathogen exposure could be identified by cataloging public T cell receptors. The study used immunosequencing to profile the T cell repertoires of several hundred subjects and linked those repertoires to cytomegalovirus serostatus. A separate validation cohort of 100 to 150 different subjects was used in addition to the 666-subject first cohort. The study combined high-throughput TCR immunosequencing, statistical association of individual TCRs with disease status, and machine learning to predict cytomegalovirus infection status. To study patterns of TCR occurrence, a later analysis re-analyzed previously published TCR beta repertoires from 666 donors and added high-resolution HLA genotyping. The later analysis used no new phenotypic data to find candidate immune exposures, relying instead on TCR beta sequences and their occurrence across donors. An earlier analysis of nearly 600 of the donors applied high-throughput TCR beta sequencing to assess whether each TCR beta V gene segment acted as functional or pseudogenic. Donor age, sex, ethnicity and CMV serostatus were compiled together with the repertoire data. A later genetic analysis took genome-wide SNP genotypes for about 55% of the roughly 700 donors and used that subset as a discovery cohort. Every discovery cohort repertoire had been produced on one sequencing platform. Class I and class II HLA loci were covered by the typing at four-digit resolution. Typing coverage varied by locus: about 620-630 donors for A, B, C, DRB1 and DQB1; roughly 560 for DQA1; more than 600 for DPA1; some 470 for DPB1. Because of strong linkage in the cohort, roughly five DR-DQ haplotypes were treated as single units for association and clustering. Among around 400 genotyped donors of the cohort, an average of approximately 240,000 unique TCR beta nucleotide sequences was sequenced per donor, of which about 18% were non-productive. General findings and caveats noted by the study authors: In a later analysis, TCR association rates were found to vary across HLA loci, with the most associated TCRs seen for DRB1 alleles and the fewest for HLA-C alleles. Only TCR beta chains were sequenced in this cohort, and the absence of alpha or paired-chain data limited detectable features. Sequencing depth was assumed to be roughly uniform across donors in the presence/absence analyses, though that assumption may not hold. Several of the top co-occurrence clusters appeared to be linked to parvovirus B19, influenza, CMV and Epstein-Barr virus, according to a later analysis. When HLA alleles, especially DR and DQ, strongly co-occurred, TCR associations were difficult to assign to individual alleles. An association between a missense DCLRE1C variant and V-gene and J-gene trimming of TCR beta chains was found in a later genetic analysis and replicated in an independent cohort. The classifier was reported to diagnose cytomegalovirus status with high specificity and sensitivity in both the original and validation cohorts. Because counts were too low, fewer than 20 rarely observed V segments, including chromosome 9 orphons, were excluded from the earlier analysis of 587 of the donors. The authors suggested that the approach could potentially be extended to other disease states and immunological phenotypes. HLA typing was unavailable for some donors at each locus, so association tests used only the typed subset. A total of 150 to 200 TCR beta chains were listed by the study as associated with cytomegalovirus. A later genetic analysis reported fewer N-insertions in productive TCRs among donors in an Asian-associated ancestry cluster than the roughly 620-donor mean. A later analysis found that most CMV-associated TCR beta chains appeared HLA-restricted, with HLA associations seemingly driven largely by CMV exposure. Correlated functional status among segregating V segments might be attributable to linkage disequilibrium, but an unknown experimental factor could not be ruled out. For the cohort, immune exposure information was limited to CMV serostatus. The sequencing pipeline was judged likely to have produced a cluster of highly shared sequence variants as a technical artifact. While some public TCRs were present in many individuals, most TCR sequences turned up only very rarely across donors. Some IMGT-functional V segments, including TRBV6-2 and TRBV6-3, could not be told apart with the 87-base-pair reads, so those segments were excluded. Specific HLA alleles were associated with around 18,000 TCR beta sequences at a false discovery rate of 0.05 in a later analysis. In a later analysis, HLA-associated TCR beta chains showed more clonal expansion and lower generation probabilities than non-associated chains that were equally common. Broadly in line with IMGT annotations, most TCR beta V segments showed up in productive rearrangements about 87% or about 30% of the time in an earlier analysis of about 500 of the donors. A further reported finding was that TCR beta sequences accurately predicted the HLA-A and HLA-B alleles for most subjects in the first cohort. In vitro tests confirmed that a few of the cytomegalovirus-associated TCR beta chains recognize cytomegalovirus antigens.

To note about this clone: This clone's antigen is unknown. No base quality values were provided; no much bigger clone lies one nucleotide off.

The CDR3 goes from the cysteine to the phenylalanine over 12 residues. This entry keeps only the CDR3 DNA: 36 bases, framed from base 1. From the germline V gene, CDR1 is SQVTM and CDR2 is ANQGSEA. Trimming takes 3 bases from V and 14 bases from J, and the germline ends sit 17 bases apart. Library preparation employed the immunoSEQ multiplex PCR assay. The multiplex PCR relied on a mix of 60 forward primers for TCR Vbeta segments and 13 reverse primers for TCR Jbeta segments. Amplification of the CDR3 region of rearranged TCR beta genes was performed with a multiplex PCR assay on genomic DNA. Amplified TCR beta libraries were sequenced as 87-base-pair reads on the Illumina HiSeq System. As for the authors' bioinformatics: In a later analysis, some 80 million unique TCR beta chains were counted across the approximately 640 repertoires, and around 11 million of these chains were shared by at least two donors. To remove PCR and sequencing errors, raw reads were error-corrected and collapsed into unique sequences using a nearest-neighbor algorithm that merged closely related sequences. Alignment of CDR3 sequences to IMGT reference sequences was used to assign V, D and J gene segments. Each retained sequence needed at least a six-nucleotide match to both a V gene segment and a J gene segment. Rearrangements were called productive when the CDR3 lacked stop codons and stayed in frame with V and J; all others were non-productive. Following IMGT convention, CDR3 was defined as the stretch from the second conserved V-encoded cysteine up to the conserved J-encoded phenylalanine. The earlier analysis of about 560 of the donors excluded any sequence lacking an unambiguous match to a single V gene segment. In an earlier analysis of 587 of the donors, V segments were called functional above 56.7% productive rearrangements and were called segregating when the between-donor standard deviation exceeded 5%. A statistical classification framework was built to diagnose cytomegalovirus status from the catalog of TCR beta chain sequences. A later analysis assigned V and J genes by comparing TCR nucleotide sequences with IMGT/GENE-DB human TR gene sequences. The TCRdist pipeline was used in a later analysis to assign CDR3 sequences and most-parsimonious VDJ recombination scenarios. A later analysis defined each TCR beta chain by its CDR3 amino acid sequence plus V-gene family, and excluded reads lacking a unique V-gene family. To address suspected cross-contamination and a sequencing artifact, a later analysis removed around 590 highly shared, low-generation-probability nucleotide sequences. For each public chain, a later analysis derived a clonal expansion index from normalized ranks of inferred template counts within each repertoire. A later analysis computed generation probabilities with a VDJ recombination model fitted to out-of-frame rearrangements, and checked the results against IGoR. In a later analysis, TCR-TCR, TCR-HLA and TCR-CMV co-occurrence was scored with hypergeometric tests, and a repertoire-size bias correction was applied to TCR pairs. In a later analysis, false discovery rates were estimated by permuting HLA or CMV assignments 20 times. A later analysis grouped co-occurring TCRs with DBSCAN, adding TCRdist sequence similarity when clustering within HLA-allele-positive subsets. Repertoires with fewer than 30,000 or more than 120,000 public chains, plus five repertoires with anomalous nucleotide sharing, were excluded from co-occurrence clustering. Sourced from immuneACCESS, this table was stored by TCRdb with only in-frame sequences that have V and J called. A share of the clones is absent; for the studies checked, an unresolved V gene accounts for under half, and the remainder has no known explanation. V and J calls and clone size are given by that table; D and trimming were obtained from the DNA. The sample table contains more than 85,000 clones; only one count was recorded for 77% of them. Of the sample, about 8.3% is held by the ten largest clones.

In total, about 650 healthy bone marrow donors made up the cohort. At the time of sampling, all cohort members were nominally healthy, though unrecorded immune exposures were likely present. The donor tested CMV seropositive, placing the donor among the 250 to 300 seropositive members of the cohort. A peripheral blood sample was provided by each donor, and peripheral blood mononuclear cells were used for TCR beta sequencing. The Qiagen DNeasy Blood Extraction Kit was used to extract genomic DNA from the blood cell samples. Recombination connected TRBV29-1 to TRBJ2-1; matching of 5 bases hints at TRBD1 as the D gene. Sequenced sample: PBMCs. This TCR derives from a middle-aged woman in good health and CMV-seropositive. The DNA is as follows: TGCAGCGTTGAGAGACCCGGGCAGGGAAAGTTCTTC. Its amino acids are CSVERPGQGKFF.